The clone carrying this TCR beta chain was seen at least ten times. This entry belongs to a study of patients and donors after allogeneic stem cell transplantation. MiXCR, run by TCRdb on the RT-PCR reads, gives a single entry per CDR3 protein. Of some 880,000 distinct CDR3 sequences listed, about a sixth were seen once; the top ten hold about 6%. Trimming took off 3 bases at V and 7 bases at J, with 3 bases between the two ends. The CDR3 is made up of 10 amino acids. The J gene is TRBJ1-2, the V gene TRBV12-3 or TRBV12-4; D call uncertain. This TCR came from a human donor who was either an allogeneic HSCT recipient or a stem cell or donor lymphocyte infusion donor (not recorded which). It is not recorded whose cells these are; they may come from a transplant donor. Source material: blood, either unsorted or a sorted T cell fraction (not recorded which). DNA for the CDR3: TGTGCCAGCAGTTTCGGTGGCTACACCTTC. Translation: CASSFGGYTF.